Listed here are 30 T cell receptor beta chains from one sample, sequenced in a study of shared clonotypes between healthy human individuals. TCRdb keeps only in-frame clones here, not all; method: immunoSEQ multiplex PCR. The sample has roughly 1,100,000 clones; 65% to 80% are singletons. The source material was memory CD4+ T cells sorted from blood. Subset meaning: CD45RA-negative fraction. The source of these receptors is a man between 18 and 29 years old in good health.

This chain links TRBV7-9 with TRBJ1-4, with D maybe TRBD1 (5 bases). This CDR3 has 14 amino acids. The germline V gene has CDR1 SEHNR and CDR2 FQNEAQ (reference sequence). The ends were cut back, 4 bases at V and 7 bases at J, with 13 bases in the middle. The CDR3 region is CASSWGDRPEKLFF. The CDR3 DNA follows: TGTGCCAGCAGCTGGGGGGACCGACCTGAAAAACTGTTTTTT.

The V gene is TRBV7-2, the J gene TRBJ1-3; 9 nucleotides align to TRBD1. CDR3 length: 14 amino acids. The germline V gene encodes CDR1 SGHTA and CDR2 FQGNSA. J was trimmed by 9 bases and V by 4 bases; bases with no gene match: 7. CDR3 nucleotide sequence: TGTGCCAGCAGCTCAAAGACAGGGGGGGCCACCATATATTTT. It encodes CASSSKTGGATIYF.

This clone occurred a few times. The V and J genes are TRBV6-1 and TRBJ1-1; D ambiguous. V lost 5 bases and J 3 bases, leaving 10 bases between the germline ends. The CDR3 is 13 amino acids. From germline, CDR1 is MNHNS and CDR2 SASEGT. CDR3 amino acids: CASSRAEYTEAFF. In nucleotides, the CDR3 is TGTGCCAGCAGTAGGGCGGAATACACTGAAGCTTTCTTT.

This clone was found a few times. The rearrangement uses TRBV19 and TRBJ1-1; D gene uncertain. CDR1 LNHDA and CDR2 SQIVND come from the germline V gene (reference sequence). The CDR3 sequence is 11 residues long. Trimming took off 6 bases at V and 4 bases at J, with 6 bases between the two ends. The CDR3 DNA reads as TGTGCCAGTAGGCGGAGCACTGAAGCTTTCTTT. Translation gives CASRRSTEAFF.

The chain couples TRBV7-8 to TRBJ1-3; 8 bases line up with TRBD1. CDR1 and CDR2 (germline): SGHVS, FQNEAQ. CDR3 length: 19 amino acids. The V segment lost 2 bases and the J segment 3 bases; nucleotides outside the gene matches: 15. CDR3 DNA: TGTGCCAGCAGCTTAACGGGACAGGCCGCTGATGGTCGTGGAAACACCATATATTTT. Residues: CASSLTGQAADGRGNTIYF.

A note on this clone: The identical CDR3 is also encoded by other nucleotide sequences in the sample. This chain joins TRBV5-1 and TRBJ1-1; D is ambiguous. CDR1 and CDR2 from the germline V gene are SGHRS and YFSETQ. This CDR3 comprises 13 residues. Trimming cost V 3 bases and J 1 base, with 7 bases left between them. CDR3: CASSYDRNTEAFF. The DNA for the CDR3 is TGCGCCAGCAGCTACGACCGGAACACTGAAGCTTTCTTT.

This chain links TRBV7-9 with TRBJ1-1; the D is unclear. V dropped 3 bases and J dropped 3 bases, with 14 bases sitting between them. The CDR3 is 15 amino acids. CDR1 is SEHNR and CDR2 is FQNEAQ in the germline V gene (reference sequence). The DNA of the CDR3 is TGTGCCAGCAGCTTTCTTCGCAGTTATGACACTGAAGCTTTCTTT. Amino acid sequence: CASSFLRSYDTEAFF.

This chain uses TRBV27 with TRBJ2-6; 11 bases align to TRBD1. This CDR3 is 16 amino acids long. CDR1 and CDR2 (germline): MNHEY, SMNVEV (reference sequence). V trimming: 7 bases; J trimming: 3 bases; junction bases outside the gene matches: 5. The CDR3 sequence: CASKRTGGNGANVLTF. The DNA of the CDR3 is TGTGCCAGCAAACGGACAGGGGGCAATGGGGCCAACGTCCTGACTTTC.

The chain couples TRBV25-1 to TRBJ2-7; 8 nucleotides align to TRBD2. V lost 6 bases, J lost 4 bases, and 8 bases stayed unmatched. Germline values: CDR1 MGHDK, CDR2 SYGVNS. The CDR3 totals 14 residues. In DNA, the CDR3 is TGTGCCAGCAGGTTAGCGGGACTGAAATACGAGCAGTACTTC. Residues: CASRLAGLKYEQYF.

This sequence joins TRBV19 and TRBJ2-2; TRBD2 agrees at 8 bases. Trimming at V came to 7 bases and at J to 7 bases, leaving 11 bases not matched to a gene. The V gene's germline CDR1 is LNHDA and CDR2 SQIVND (reference sequence). This CDR3 is built from 15 residues. CDR3 sequence (DNA): TGTGCCAGTATGACAGGCGGGGGGCTAGGCGGGGAGCTGTTTTTT. Its protein is CASMTGGGLGGELFF.

This clone appeared once. The chain links TRBV5-1 to TRBJ1-5, with 9 bases that match TRBD1. The CDR3 is 14 residues long. CDR1 SGHRS and CDR2 YFSETQ come from the germline V gene. V gave up 4 bases and J gave up 2 bases; unmatched junction bases: 1. The CDR3 reads CASSRTGGNQPQHF. The CDR3 bases are TGCGCCAGCAGCCGGACAGGGGGCAATCAGCCCCAGCATTTT.

As to this clone: This sample includes further DNA sequences coding for the same CDR3. The chain links TRBV5-1 to TRBJ2-3; 8 bases map to TRBD1. The CDR3 covers 15 residues. The V gene's germline CDR1 is SGHRS and CDR2 YFSETQ. J gave up 2 bases and V 3 bases, and 5 bases lay outside the gene matches. CDR3: CASSWAGGSTDTQYF. The CDR3 DNA reads as TGCGCCAGCAGCTGGGCAGGGGGCTCCACAGATACGCAGTATTTT.

V gene TRBV19 combines with J gene TRBJ2-7; 10 bases are a match to TRBD1. The CDR3 is made up of 14 amino acids. Germline CDR1 reads LNHDA; CDR2 reads SQIVND (reference sequence). V shed 5 bases and J 4 bases; nucleotides not matched to a gene: 5. The CDR3 DNA follows: TGTGCCAGTAGTCGAGACAGGGGGCAATACGAGCAGTACTTC. The encoded protein is CASSRDRGQYEQYF.

V gene TRBV18 combines with J gene TRBJ2-7; 8 nucleotides line up with TRBD1. Trimming took 6 bases from V and 3 from J; bases not matched to a gene: 10. The CDR3 consists of 15 residues. Germline CDR1 and CDR2: KGHSH and LQKENI. The CDR3 DNA is TGTGCCAGCTCGCAAGACAGGGGCCCCCTCTACGAGCAGTACTTC. It is translated as CASSQDRGPLYEQYF. Together with reference TRBV18 and TRBJ2-7, the CDR3 gives the full variable domain: NAGVMQNPRHLVRRRGQEARLRCSPMKGHSHVYWYRQLPEEGLKFMVYLQKENIIDESGMPKERFSAEFPKEGPSILRIQQVVRGDSAAYFCASSQDRGPLYEQYFGPGTRLTVT.

V and J are TRBV30 and TRBJ1-4, with D possibly TRBD1 on 5 matching bases. V lost 4 bases to trimming and J lost 11 bases, with 20 bases between them. In germline, CDR1 is GTSNPN, CDR2 SVGIG (reference sequence). The CDR3 is 14 amino acids. For the CDR3, the DNA is TGTGCCTGGATCCCGGGGCCCGGGGTTGGGAAACTGTTTTTT. Translated, it gives CAWIPGPGVGKLFF. Supplemented by reference TRBV30 and TRBJ1-4, the full variable domain reads SQTIHQWPATLVQPVGSPLSLECTVEGTSNPNLYWYRQAAGRGLQLLFYSVGIGQISSEVPQNLSASRPQDRQFILSSKKLLLSDSGFYLCAWIPGPGVGKLFFGSGTQLSVL.

This chain uses TRBV7-2 with TRBJ1-2; 11 nucleotides line up with TRBD1. Per germline, CDR1 SGHTA and CDR2 FQGNSA. This CDR3 has 13 residues. The V and J ends lost 9 bases and 8 bases, in that order; junction bases with no gene match: 8. In DNA form, the CDR3 reads TGTGCCAGTGCCTGGGGACAGGGGGGAGGCTACACCTTC. Translating it yields CASAWGQGGGYTF.

The chain uses TRBV7-3 and TRBJ2-3; 9 positions agree with TRBD2. CDR3 length: 15 amino acids. Per the germline V gene, CDR1 is SGHTA and CDR2 is FQGTGA. J lost 7 bases, V lost 5 bases, and 10 bases had no gene match. The DNA for the CDR3 is TGTGCCAGCAGCCTCAGCGGGGGGCGCCCCAATACGCAGTATTTT. Translating gives CASSLSGGRPNTQYF.

The chain employs TRBV6-4 and TRBJ2-6; D is tentatively TRBD1 or TRBD2 (5 bases each). The CDR3 covers 18 residues. Between the trimmed V and J ends, which lost 6 bases and 0 bases, there was a span of 18 bases. Germline lookup yields CDR1 MRHNA and CDR2 SNTAGT. The CDR3 DNA is TGTGCCAGCAGGGGGACCTATAACGGTAGCTCTGGGGCCAACGTCCTGACTTTC. It specifies CASRGTYNGSSGANVLTF.

The CDR3 here is CASSFSGNYEQYF. In nucleotides, the CDR3 is TGCGCCAGCAGCTTCTCTGGAAACTACGAGCAGTACTTC. The chain carries TRBV5-1 and TRBJ2-7; D gene ambiguous. The V end was cut by 2 bases, the J end by 3 bases, with 9 bases between. The length of the CDR3 is 13 residues. Looked up from germline, CDR1 is SGHRS and CDR2 is YFSETQ.

The chain carries TRBV6-6 and TRBJ1-5; 11 bases line up with TRBD1. Trimming took 5 bases from V and 5 from J; bases not matched to a gene: 5. The CDR3 loop spans 15 amino acids. Germline assignment: CDR1 MNHNY and CDR2 SVGAGI (reference sequence). The DNA for the CDR3 is TGTGCCAGCAGTCGGGACAGGGGGAGTTATCAGCCCCAGCATTTT. Protein product: CASSRDRGSYQPQHF.

This chain connects TRBV15 to TRBJ2-3; D not certain. Trimming left V 3 bases short and J 4 bases short, with 5 bases between. CDR1 is LNHNV and CDR2 is YYDKDF in the germline V gene (reference sequence). This CDR3 region has 12 residues. The CDR3 DNA reads TGTGCCACCAGCAGCCAGGCAGATACGCAGTATTTT. It yields the protein CATSSQADTQYF.

V usage is TRBV6-5 and J usage is TRBJ2-7, with D possibly being TRBD1 (6 bases). Germline values: CDR1 MNHEY, CDR2 SVGAGI. The length of the CDR3 is 13 residues. Deletions cut 7 bases from V and 0 bases from J, with 10 bases between. The CDR3 reads CASTRTDSYEQYF. As DNA, the CDR3 is TGTGCCAGCACTCGGACAGACTCCTACGAGCAGTACTTC.

V is TRBV4-2 and J is TRBJ2-1; tentatively, D is TRBD2 (6 bases). The CDR3 length is 16 residues. Germline assignment: CDR1 LGHNA and CDR2 YNFKEQ. V lost 1 base and J lost 2, with 12 bases in between. The CDR3 coding sequence is TGTGCCAGCAGCCAAGCAGGAGGGGTCGCCTACAATGAGCAGTTCTTC. Protein product: CASSQAGGVAYNEQFF.

The rearrangement links TRBV6-1 to TRBJ1-2; D perhaps matches TRBD1 (6 bases). CDR1 is MNHNS and CDR2 is SASEGT in the germline V gene. Trimming shortened V by 7 bases and J by 5 bases, and 14 bases separated the two germline ends. The CDR3 totals 13 residues. The CDR3 region is CASTKDSVYGYTF. The CDR3 DNA sequence: TGTGCCAGCACTAAGGACAGTGTTTATGGCTACACCTTC.

The gene calls are TRBV5-4 and TRBJ2-2; the match to TRBD1 covers 8 bases. The CDR3 runs 15 residues. Looked up from germline, CDR1 is SGHNT and CDR2 is YYREEE (reference sequence). The V and J ends lost 0 bases and 4 bases, in that order; junction bases with no gene match: 2. The CDR3 sequence: CASSLGGQGTGELFF. CDR3 nucleotide sequence: TGTGCCAGCAGCTTGGGAGGACAGGGCACCGGGGAGCTGTTTTTT.

This clone has just a few counts. This chain joins TRBV2 and TRBJ2-7; weak D call: TRBD2 (5 bases). The CDR3 sequence is 14 residues long. V lost 2 bases to trimming and J lost 1 base, with 9 bases between them. Germline CDR1 SNHLY, CDR2 FYNNEI. The CDR3 sequence: CASSENPGSYEQYF. The CDR3 bases are TGTGCCAGCAGTGAAAACCCGGGGTCCTACGAGCAGTACTTC.

The rearrangement joins TRBV27 to TRBJ2-7, with D maybe TRBD2 (6 bases). V was trimmed by 3 bases and J by 3 bases, leaving 24 bases between them. The CDR3 covers 18 residues. Germline V lookup: CDR1 MNHEY, CDR2 SMNVEV (reference sequence). CDR3 sequence reads: CASSFSSPSRGINYEQYF. DNA for the CDR3: TGTGCCAGCAGTTTCTCATCACCCTCGCGCGGGATCAACTACGAGCAGTACTTC.

This clone was counted between two and nine times. The chain is built from TRBV25-1 and TRBJ1-2; tentative D call: TRBD1 (6 bases). Germline V CDR1 and CDR2: MGHDK, SYGVNS. This CDR3 has 12 residues. V dropped 9 bases and J dropped 5 bases, with 13 bases sitting between them. Written as DNA, the CDR3 is TGTGCCAGTTCACAGGGAATTTATGGCTACACCTTC. Amino acid sequence: CASSQGIYGYTF.

This sequence joins TRBV2 and TRBJ2-5, with 14 positions matching TRBD2. J lost 1 base, V lost 4 bases, and 8 bases had no gene match. The CDR3 contains 18 residues. Germline values: CDR1 SNHLY, CDR2 FYNNEI. The CDR3 bases are TGTGCCAGCAGTGTAATGACTAGCGGGAGGGCCAGCCAAGAGACCCAGTACTTC. Translation: CASSVMTSGRASQETQYF.

The gene calls are TRBV19 and TRBJ2-6, with D hard to call. The CDR3 has 13 amino acids. Germline CDR1 is LNHDA and CDR2 is SQIVND (reference sequence). The V gene lost 6 bases and the J gene lost 3 bases, with 6 bases spanning the gap. The CDR3 sequence is CASRMSGANVLTF. CDR3 in DNA: TGTGCCAGTAGAATGAGTGGGGCCAACGTCCTGACTTTC.